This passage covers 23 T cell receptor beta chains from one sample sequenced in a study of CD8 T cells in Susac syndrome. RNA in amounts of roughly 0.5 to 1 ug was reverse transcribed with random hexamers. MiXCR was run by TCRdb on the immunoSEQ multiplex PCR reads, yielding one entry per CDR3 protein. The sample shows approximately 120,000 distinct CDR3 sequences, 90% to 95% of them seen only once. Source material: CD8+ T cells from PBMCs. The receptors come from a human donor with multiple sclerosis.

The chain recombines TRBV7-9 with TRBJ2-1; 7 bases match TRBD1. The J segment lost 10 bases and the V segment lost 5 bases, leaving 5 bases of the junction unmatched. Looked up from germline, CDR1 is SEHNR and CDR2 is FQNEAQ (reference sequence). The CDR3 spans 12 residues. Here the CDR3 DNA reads TGTGCCAGCAGCCAAACAGGGGCCGAGCAGTTCTTC. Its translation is CASSQTGAEQFF.

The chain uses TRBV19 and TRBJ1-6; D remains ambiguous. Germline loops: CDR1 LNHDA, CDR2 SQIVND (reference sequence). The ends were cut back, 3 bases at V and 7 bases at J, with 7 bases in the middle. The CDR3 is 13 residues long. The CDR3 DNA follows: TGTGCCAGTAGTATCGTCCTGAATTCACCCCTCCACTTT. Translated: CASSIVLNSPLHF.

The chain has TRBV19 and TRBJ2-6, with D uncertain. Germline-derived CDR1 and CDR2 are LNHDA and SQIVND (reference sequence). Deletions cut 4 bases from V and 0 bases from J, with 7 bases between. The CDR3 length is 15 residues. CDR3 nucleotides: TGTGCCAGTAGTAGGTACAGCTCTGGGGCCAACGTCCTGACTTTC. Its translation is CASSRYSSGANVLTF.

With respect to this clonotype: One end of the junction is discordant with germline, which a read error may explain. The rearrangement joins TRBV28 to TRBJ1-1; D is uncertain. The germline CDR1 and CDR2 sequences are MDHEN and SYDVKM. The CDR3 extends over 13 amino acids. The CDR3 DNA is TGTGCGAGCACGTGGGGTGGGAACACTGAAGCTTTCTTT. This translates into CASTWGGNTEAFF. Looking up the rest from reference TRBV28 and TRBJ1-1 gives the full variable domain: DVKVTQSSRYLVKRTGEKVFLECVQDMDHENMFWYRQDPGLGLRLIYFSYDVKMKEKGDIPEGYSVSREKKERFSLILESASTNQTSMYLCASTWGGNTEAFFGQGTRLTVV.

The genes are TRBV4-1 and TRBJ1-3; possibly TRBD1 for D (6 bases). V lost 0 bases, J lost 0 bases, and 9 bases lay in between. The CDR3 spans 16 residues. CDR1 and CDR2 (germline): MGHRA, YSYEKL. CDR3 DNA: TGCGCCAGCAGCCAAGATCTCAGGGGCTCTGGAAACACCATATATTTT. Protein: CASSQDLRGSGNTIYF.

CDR3 DNA: TGCGCCAGCAGCCATTCTGGGGGGGCGTCTGAAGCTTTCTTT. It yields the protein CASSHSGGASEAFF. J is TRBJ1-1 and V is TRBV4-1, with TRBD1 as a possible D gene (6 bases). The CDR3 consists of 14 residues. The germline CDR1 and CDR2 sequences are MGHRA and YSYEKL. Trimming took 3 bases from V and 6 from J, leaving 14 bases between them.

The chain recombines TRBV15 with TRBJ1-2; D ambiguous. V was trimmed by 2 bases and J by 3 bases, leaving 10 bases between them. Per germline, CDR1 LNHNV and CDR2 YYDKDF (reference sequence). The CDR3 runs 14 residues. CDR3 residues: CATSRKTDYYGYTF. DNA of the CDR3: TGTGCCACCAGCAGAAAGACGGATTACTATGGCTACACCTTC.

The CDR3 region has the DNA TGCAGTGCGATCGACAGGGAAAATGAGCAGTTCTTC. This gives the protein CSAIDRENEQFF. The chain combines TRBV20-1 with TRBJ2-1; TRBD1 matches at 7 bases. The CDR3 has 12 residues. With V trimmed by 6 bases and J by 7 bases, 6 bases remained unmatched. The germline gives CDR1 DFQATT, CDR2 SNEGSKA (reference sequence).

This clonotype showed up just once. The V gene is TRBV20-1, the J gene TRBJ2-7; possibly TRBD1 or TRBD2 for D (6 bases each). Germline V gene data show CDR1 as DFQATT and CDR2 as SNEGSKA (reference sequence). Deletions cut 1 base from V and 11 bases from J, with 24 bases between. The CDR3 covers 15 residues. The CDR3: CSARGIGVLRGVEYF. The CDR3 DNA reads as TGCAGTGCTAGAGGGATAGGGGTCCTGAGGGGGGTGGAGTACTTC.

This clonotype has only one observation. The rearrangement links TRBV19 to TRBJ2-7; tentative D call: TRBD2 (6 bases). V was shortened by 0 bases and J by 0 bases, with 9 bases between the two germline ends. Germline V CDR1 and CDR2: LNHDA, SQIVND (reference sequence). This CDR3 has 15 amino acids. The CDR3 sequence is CASSIDSGVSYEQYF. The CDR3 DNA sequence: TGTGCCAGTAGTATAGATTCGGGGGTCTCCTACGAGCAGTACTTC. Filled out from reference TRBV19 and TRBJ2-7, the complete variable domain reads DGGITQSPKYLFRKEGQNVTLSCEQNLNHDAMYWYRQDPGQGLRLIYYSQIVNDFQKGDIAEGYSVSREKKESFPLTVTSAQKNPTAFYLCASSIDSGVSYEQYFGPGTRLTVT.

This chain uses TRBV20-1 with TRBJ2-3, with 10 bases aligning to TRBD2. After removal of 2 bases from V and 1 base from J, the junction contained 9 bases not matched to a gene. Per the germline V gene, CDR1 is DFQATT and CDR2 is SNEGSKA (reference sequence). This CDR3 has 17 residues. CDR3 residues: CSARPAGGPSGTDTQYF. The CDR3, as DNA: TGCAGTGCTAGACCAGCGGGAGGGCCCTCGGGCACAGATACGCAGTATTTT.

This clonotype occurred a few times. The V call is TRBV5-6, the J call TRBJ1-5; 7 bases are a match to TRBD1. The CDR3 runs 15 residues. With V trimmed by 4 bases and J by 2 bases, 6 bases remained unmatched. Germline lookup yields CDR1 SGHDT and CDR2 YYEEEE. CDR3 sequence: CASSPRGTGNQPQHF. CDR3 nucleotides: TGTGCCAGCAGCCCCCGTGGGACAGGCAATCAGCCCCAGCATTTT.

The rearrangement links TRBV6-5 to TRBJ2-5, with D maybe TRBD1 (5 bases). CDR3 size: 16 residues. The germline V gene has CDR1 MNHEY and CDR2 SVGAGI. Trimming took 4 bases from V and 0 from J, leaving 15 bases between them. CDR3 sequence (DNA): TGTGCCAGCAGTTCACGCAAGGGGCCCGACCAAGAGACCCAGTACTTC. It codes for CASSSRKGPDQETQYF.

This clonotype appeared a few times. CDR3 region: CASSLGGRGYEQYV. Written as DNA, the CDR3 is TGTGCCAGTAGTCTAGGCGGTCGGGGCTACGAGCAGTACGTC. The J gene is TRBJ2-7, the V gene TRBV19; the D gene is possibly TRBD2 (5 bases). CDR1 is LNHDA, CDR2 SQIVND, per germline (reference sequence). CDR3 length: 14 amino acids. V gave up 5 bases and J gave up 3 bases, with 14 bases separating them.

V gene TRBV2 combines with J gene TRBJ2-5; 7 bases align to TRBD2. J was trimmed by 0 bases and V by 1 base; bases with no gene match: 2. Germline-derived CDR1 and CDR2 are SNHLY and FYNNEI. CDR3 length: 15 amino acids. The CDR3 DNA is TGTGCCAGCAGTGAAGGGGGGGGAGACCAAGAGACCCAGTACTTC. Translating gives CASSEGGGDQETQYF.

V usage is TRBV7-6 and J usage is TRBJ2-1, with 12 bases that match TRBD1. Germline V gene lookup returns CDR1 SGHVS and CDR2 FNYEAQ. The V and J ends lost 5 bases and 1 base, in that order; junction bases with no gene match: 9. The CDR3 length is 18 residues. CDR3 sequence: CASSPGTGGNPSYNEQFF. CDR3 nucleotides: TGTGCCAGCAGCCCAGGGACAGGGGGCAACCCTTCCTACAATGAGCAGTTCTTC. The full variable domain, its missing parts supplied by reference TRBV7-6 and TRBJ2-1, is GAGVSQSPRYKVTKRGQDVALRCDPISGHVSLYWYRQALGQGPEFLTYFNYEAQQDKSGLPNDRFSAERPEGSISTLTIQRTEQRDSAMYRCASSPGTGGNPSYNEQFFGPGTRLTVL.

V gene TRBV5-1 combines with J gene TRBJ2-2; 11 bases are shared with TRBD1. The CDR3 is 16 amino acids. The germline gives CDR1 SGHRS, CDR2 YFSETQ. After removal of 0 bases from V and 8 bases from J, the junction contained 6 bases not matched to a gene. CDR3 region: CASSLAPGTGGGELFF. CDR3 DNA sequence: TGCGCCAGCAGCTTGGCCCCCGGGACAGGGGGAGGGGAGCTGTTTTTT.

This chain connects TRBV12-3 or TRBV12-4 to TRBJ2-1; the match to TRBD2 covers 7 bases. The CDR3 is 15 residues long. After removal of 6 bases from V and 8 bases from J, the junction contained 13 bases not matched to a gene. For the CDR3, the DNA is TGTGCCAGCAGCCTACCGGGGGGTGGATTCCATGAGCAGTTCTTC. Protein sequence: CASSLPGGGFHEQFF.

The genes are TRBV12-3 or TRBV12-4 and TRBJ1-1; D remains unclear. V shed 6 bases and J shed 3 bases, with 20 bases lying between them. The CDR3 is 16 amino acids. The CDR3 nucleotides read TGTGCCAGCAGCCACCGGGAGACCTACCAATACACTGAAGCTTTCTTT. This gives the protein CASSHRETYQYTEAFF.

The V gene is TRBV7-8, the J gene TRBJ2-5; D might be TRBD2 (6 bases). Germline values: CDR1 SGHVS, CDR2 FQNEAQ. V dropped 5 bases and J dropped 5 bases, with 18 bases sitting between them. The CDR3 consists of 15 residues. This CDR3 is CASSIGTVRGETQYF. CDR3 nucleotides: TGTGCCAGCAGCATTGGGACTGTCCGTGGGGAGACCCAGTACTTC.

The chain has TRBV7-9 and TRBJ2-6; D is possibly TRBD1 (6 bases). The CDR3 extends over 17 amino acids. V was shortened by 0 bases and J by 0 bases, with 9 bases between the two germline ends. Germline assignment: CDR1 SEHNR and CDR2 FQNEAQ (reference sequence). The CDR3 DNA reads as TGTGCCAGCAGCTTAGCGGACAGCTACTCTGGGGCCAACGTCCTGACTTTC. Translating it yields CASSLADSYSGANVLTF.

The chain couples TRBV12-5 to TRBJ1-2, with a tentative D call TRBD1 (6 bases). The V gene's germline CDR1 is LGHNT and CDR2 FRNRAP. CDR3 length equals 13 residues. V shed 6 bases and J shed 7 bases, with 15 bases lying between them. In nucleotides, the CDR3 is TGTGCTAGTGGGGGCCGCGACAGGACTGGCTACACCTTC. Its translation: CASGGRDRTGYTF.

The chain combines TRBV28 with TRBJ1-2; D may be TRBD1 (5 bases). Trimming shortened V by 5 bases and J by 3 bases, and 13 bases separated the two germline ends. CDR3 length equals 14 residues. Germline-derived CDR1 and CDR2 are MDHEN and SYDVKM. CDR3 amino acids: CASSPGTGHYGYTF. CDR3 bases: TGTGCCAGCAGTCCCGGGACGGGGCACTATGGCTACACCTTC.